This TCR beta chain originates from a study of cytomegalovirus exposure and HLA in healthy donors. Findings of the study overall: Among TCR beta chains of equal frequency, HLA-associated ones were more clonally expanded in a later analysis. A previous analysis found most TCR beta V segments productive roughly 87% or roughly 30% of the time.

The primer mix had 60 Vbeta and 13 Jbeta primers. Profiling relied on immunoSEQ multiplex PCR, and the TCRdb table lists in-frame clones only, not all of them. Of 120,000 or so clones listed, more than 75% are singletons. Concerning this clone itself: Its antigen is undetermined.

Donors consisted of healthy bone marrow donors. In nominal health when sampled, donors likely had unrecorded immune exposures nonetheless. CDR1 and CDR2 (germline): SNHLY, FYNNEI. V lost 7 bases, J lost 7 bases, and 26 bases lay in between. The CDR3 loop spans 17 amino acids. This sequence originates from a man aged 30 to 39 in good health and CMV-seropositive. The sample taken for sequencing was PBMCs. The chain recombines TRBV2 with TRBJ2-1; D remains unclear. The CDR3 nucleotides read TGTGCCAGCAACCCCCGACTCAAATCACCTGAGGAGAATGAGCAGTTCTTC. This encodes CASNPRLKSPEENEQFF.